Included here is one T cell receptor (beta chain) sequence, with context. The authors' processing: Nucleated cell counts were estimated from reference gene primer amplification. The assay was immunoSEQ multiplex PCR, and TCRdb's table has in-frame clones only and misses some. The DNA gave D and trimming, while V, J and clone size come from that table. The repertoire holds around 400,000 clones, with about 87% as singletons. This sample stems from a study of blood T cell repertoires in COVID-19. About the study: T cells, B-cell-depleted T cells, or PBMCs provided the cDNA or gDNA that served as material.

V lost 8 bases, J lost 1 base, and 2 bases stayed unmatched. Germline values: CDR1 MNHNY, CDR2 SVGAGI (reference sequence). The CDR3 loop spans 13 amino acids. The sequence came from a woman aged 60-70 years with COVID-19, enrolled during active disease. The V call is TRBV6-6, the J call TRBJ1-1, with 9 bases aligning to TRBD1. Sequences were obtained from peripheral blood. For the CDR3, the DNA is TGTGCCAGCGGGACAGGGTCGAACACTGAAGCTTTCTTT. Translating it yields CASGTGSNTEAFF.